This section outlines one T cell receptor (beta chain) sequence together with its context. Trimming removed 5 bases at V and 7 bases at J, with 14 bases between. This CDR3 is built from 13 residues. Germline V gene data show CDR1 as MNHNS and CDR2 as SASEGT. The data stem from a study of shared clonotypes between healthy human individuals. Turning to the study itself: CD4 naive cells filled three plates per donor, CD4 memory three, CD8 naive two and CD8 memory one.

Method: immunoSEQ multiplex PCR; TCRdb's copy keeps in-frame clones and lacks some. The top ten hold about 1.2% of the sample, which has over 1.4 million clones, roughly 96% seen once. V gene TRBV6-1 combines with J gene TRBJ1-1; D is unclear. The source material was naive CD4+ T cells sorted from blood. The subset here: CD45RA+ positively selected. The clonotype comes from a man aged 30 to 45 in good health. Here the CDR3 DNA reads TGTGCCAGCAGTCAGGTAGGACGGGATGAAGCTTTCTTT. Encoded protein: CASSQVGRDEAFF.